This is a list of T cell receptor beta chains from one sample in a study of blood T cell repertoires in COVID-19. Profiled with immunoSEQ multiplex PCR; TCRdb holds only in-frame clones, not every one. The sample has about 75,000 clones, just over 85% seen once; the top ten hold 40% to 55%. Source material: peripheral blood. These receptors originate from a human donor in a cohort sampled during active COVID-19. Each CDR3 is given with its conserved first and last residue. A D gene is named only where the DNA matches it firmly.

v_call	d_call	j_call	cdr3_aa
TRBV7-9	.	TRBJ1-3	CASSIRQITGNTIYF
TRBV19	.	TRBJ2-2	CASSIDNTGELFF
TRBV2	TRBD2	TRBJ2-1	CASSKGLAGPNEQFF
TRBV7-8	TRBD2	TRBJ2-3	CASSLGGPGGPSDTQYF
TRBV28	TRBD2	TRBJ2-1	CASRIRLAHNEQFF
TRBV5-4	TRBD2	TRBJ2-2	CASSLRLAGGPGELFF
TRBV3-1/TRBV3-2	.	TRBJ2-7	CASSLLASHEQYF
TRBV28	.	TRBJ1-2	CASSSRYGYTF
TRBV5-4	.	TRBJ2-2	CASSLGTENTGELFF
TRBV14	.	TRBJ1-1	CASSRGGLMDTEAFF
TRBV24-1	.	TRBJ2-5	CATSDPGVEQETQYF
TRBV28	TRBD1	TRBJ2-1	CASRAHTGGRTYNEQFF
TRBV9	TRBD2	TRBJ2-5	CASSVSGEETQYF
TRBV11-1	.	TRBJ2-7	CASSLTLGDEQYF
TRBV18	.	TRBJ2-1	CASSPLNEFYNEQFF
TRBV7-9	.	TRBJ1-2	CASSLQGSAEGYTF
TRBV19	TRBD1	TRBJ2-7	CASSTGTGGYEQYF
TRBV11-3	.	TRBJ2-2	CASSLPPTSTPGELFF
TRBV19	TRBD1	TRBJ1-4	CASSKPGTGGDEKLFF
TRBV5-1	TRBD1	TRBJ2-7	CASSTSGTGNEQYF
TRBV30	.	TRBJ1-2	CAWSEAGIYGYTF
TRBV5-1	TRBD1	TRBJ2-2	CASSPRQGVGAGELFF
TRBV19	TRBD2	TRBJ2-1	CASSMGTSGRNEQFF
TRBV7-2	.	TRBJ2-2	CASSLFSDTGELFF
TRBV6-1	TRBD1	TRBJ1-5	CASSVGQGEPQHF
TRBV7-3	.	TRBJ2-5	CASSLGLGGTQETQYF
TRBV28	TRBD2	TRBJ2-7	CASSRAGLASLSGEQYF
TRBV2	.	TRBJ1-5	CASRENSNQPQHF
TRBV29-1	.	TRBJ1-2	CSVEDRFNYGYTF
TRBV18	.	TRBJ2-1	CASSPEDWSSYNEQFF
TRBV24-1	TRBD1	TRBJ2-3	CATSDSGDRSTTDTQYF
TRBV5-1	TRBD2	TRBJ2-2	CASRSSGANTGELFF
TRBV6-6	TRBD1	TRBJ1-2	CASSHPPGQGGLSDYGYTF
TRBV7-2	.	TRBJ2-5	CASSLARETQYF
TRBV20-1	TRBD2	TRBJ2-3	CSASFSGSDTQYF
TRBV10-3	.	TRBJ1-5	CAISESTGGYQPQHF
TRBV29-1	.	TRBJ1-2	CSVVEASNYGYTF
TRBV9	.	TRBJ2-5	CASSPRTGSQETQYF
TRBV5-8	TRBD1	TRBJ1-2	CASSSGQDYGYTF
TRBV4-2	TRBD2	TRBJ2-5	CASSPNRGRGASTQYF
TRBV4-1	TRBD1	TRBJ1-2	CASSPRQGNYGYTF
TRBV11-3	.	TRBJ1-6	CASSLDSGIGSPLHF
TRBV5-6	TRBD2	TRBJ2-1	CASSAGVYEQFF
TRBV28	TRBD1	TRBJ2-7	CATKGQGARFAYEQYF
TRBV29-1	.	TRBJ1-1	CSVFKRGNTEAFF
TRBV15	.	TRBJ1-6	CATSTSKENSPLHF
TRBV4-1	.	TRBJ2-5	CASSQDLGVSQETQYF
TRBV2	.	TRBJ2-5	CASSRETQYF